The 22 T cell receptor beta chains given below trace back to one sample, sequenced in a study of cytomegalovirus exposure and HLA in healthy donors (dated 2017 in TCRdb). Libraries were constructed by the immunoSEQ multiplex PCR assay. The multiplex PCR relied on a mix of 60 forward primers for TCR Vbeta segments and 13 reverse primers for TCR Jbeta segments. TCRdb took over this immuneACCESS table, retaining in-frame rearrangements with V and J assigned. Such tables are incomplete; in checked studies, under half of the missing clones stem from an unresolved V gene, and the remainder is unexplained. The sample table shows around 150,000 clones, and 76% are seen once. The biggest ten clones account for around 3.1% of the sample. The sequenced sample consisted of PBMCs. These TCRs come from a man aged 35 to 55 in good health and CMV-seronegative.

This clone was counted between two and nine times. The chain links TRBV7-6 to TRBJ1-6, with 11 bases identical to TRBD1. V was pared by 4 bases and J by 10 bases, with 6 bases of the junction left unmatched. Germline assignment: CDR1 SGHVS and CDR2 FNYEAQ. The CDR3 has 15 amino acids. The CDR3 here is CASSYAGTGGSPLHF. The CDR3 region has the DNA TGTGCCAGCAGCTACGCCGGGACAGGGGGATCACCCCTCCACTTT.

The V call is TRBV7-9, the J call TRBJ2-1; D remains unclear. Germline lookup yields CDR1 SEHNR and CDR2 FQNEAQ (reference sequence). The CDR3 consists of 13 residues. The ends were cut back, 5 bases at V and 4 bases at J, with 9 bases in the middle. CDR3 region: CASSPPVYNEQFF. DNA for the CDR3: TGTGCCAGCAGCCCCCCCGTTTACAATGAGCAGTTCTTC.

This chain links TRBV7-6 with TRBJ1-1; the match to TRBD1 covers 9 bases. V gave up 0 bases and J gave up 5 bases; unmatched junction bases: 7. CDR1 and CDR2 from the germline V gene are SGHVS and FNYEAQ. The CDR3 sequence is 16 residues long. This CDR3 reads CASSLARQGVLTEAFF. Here the CDR3 DNA reads TGTGCCAGCAGCTTAGCCCGACAGGGGGTATTAACTGAAGCTTTCTTT.

This clone was seen only a few times. The chain employs TRBV5-1 and TRBJ2-1; 9 bases agree with TRBD2. The CDR3 length is 15 residues. Trimming took 2 bases from V and 8 from J; bases not matched to a gene: 8. Germline CDR1 is SGHRS and CDR2 is YFSETQ. CDR3 coding DNA: TGCGCCAGCAGCTTCCTGGGACTAGCCCCCTATGAGCAGTTCTTC. Encoded protein: CASSFLGLAPYEQFF.

The chain links TRBV7-6 to TRBJ2-1; 7 bases map to TRBD1. Per the germline V gene, CDR1 is SGHVS and CDR2 is FNYEAQ. This CDR3 has 15 residues. The trim removed 5 bases at V and 0 bases at J, leaving 4 bases unmatched. The CDR3 spells CASSLGQLSYNEQFF. DNA of the CDR3: TGTGCCAGCAGCCTGGGACAGCTCTCCTACAATGAGCAGTTCTTC. Drawing the rest from reference TRBV7-6 and TRBJ2-1, the complete variable domain is GAGVSQSPRYKVTKRGQDVALRCDPISGHVSLYWYRQALGQGPEFLTYFNYEAQQDKSGLPNDRFSAERPEGSISTLTIQRTEQRDSAMYRCASSLGQLSYNEQFFGPGTRLTVL.

This chain connects TRBV5-1 to TRBJ2-7; TRBD1 might be the D (5 bases). CDR3 length: 14 residues. The germline V gene has CDR1 SGHRS and CDR2 YFSETQ. The germline V and J ends were trimmed by 2 bases and 3 bases, with 12 bases remaining between them. This chain's CDR3 is CASSFGHEVYEQYF. CDR3 nucleotide sequence: TGCGCCAGCAGCTTCGGACACGAAGTCTACGAGCAGTACTTC.

This sequence joins TRBV5-1 and TRBJ2-3; 7 nucleotides match TRBD2. J lost 0 bases, V lost 3 bases, and 7 bases had no gene match. CDR1 SGHRS and CDR2 YFSETQ come from the germline V gene. This CDR3 spans 16 amino acids. CDR3 sequence (DNA): TGCGCCAGCAGCTCCCTGGGCGGGGGTAGCACAGATACGCAGTATTTT. This codes for CASSSLGGGSTDTQYF.

This sequence joins TRBV6-5 and TRBJ1-2, with 10 bases aligning to TRBD1. CDR3 length equals 16 residues. CDR1 and CDR2 (germline): MNHEY, SVGAGI. The V segment lost 2 bases and the J segment 3 bases; nucleotides outside the gene matches: 6. The CDR3 nucleotides are TGTGCCAGCAGTTACGCCGGGACAGGGGAGGACTATGGCTACACCTTC. Protein sequence: CASSYAGTGEDYGYTF.

This clone came up once. The V and J genes are TRBV5-4 and TRBJ2-7; 7 nucleotides line up with TRBD2. V lost 1 base, J lost 2 bases, and 6 bases stayed unmatched. Germline CDR1 is SGHNT and CDR2 is YYREEE (reference sequence). The CDR3 loop spans 15 amino acids. CDR3 sequence (DNA): TGTGCCAGCAGCTTGTTCTCGCGGGGGACCTACGAGCAGTACTTC. Translated, it gives CASSLFSRGTYEQYF. Filled out from reference TRBV5-4 and TRBJ2-7, the complete variable domain reads ETGVTQSPTHLIKTRGQQVTLRCSSQSGHNTVSWYQQALGQGPQFIFQYYREEENGRGNFPPRFSGLQFPNYSSELNVNALELDDSALYLCASSLFSRGTYEQYFGPGTRLTVT.

J is TRBJ2-7 and V is TRBV11-2; no definite D call. From germline, CDR1 is SGHAT and CDR2 FQNNGV. V was trimmed by 1 base and J by 5 bases, leaving 12 bases between them. The CDR3 consists of 14 residues. CDR3 DNA: TGTGCCAGCAGCTTAGCTCAGGTTTTACACGAGCAGTACTTC. It encodes CASSLAQVLHEQYF. The complete variable domain, with remaining parts taken from reference TRBV11-2 and TRBJ2-7, reads EAGVAQSPRYKIIEKRQSVAFWCNPISGHATLYWYQQILGQGPKLLIQFQNNGVVDDSQLPKDRFSAERLKGVDSTLKIQPAKLEDSAVYLCASSLAQVLHEQYFGPGTRLTVT.

This sequence joins TRBV5-1 and TRBJ2-5; 10 bases are a match to TRBD2. Germline CDR1 and CDR2: SGHRS and YFSETQ. With 0 bases clipped from V and 4 bases from J, the junction kept 9 bases outside the gene matches. The CDR3 length is 17 residues. DNA of the CDR3: TGCGCCAGCAGCTTGGGGACCGGGACTAGCGTGGCAGAGACCCAGTACTTC. As protein: CASSLGTGTSVAETQYF.

V and J are TRBV4-3 and TRBJ2-1, with 12 bases fitting TRBD2. Per the germline V gene, CDR1 is LGHNA and CDR2 is YSLEER. The CDR3 has 18 residues. Trimming cost V 0 bases and J 4 bases; bases outside gene matches: 7. In DNA form, the CDR3 reads TGCGCCAGCAGCCAAGATGTGTCTAGCGGGAGGGTGTACAATGAGCAGTTCTTC. This codes for CASSQDVSSGRVYNEQFF.

The chain joins TRBV7-9 to TRBJ2-3; D remains unclear. The length of the CDR3 is 13 residues. V gave up 2 bases and J gave up 5 bases, with 8 bases separating them. Germline V gene lookup returns CDR1 SEHNR and CDR2 FQNEAQ (reference sequence). The CDR3 here is CASSLSPVDTQYF. In DNA, the CDR3 is TGTGCCAGCAGCTTATCCCCGGTAGATACGCAGTATTTT.

The gene calls are TRBV10-3 and TRBJ1-5; D remains ambiguous. The CDR3 runs 13 residues. V shed 3 bases and J shed 7 bases, with 10 bases lying between them. Germline CDR1 and CDR2: ENHRY and SYGVKD. The CDR3 sequence: CAISDNGRQPQHF. CDR3 sequence (DNA): TGTGCCATCAGTGATAACGGCAGGCAGCCCCAGCATTTT.

The chain is built from TRBV6-6 and TRBJ1-4; 7 bases match TRBD1. The CDR3 extends over 16 amino acids. J was trimmed by 6 bases and V by 5 bases; bases with no gene match: 12. Germline V gene data show CDR1 as MNHNY and CDR2 as SVGAGI (reference sequence). Here the CDR3 reads CASSRSPGTAYEKLFF. The CDR3, as DNA: TGTGCCAGCAGTCGCAGCCCCGGGACAGCGTATGAAAAACTGTTTTTT.

This clone is a singleton in its sample. The chain joins TRBV14 to TRBJ2-7, with D perhaps TRBD1 (5 bases). The CDR3 is 15 residues long. The germline V and J ends were trimmed by 3 bases and 6 bases, with 18 bases remaining between them. Germline CDR1 is SGHDN and CDR2 is FVKESK. This CDR3 is CASSHPRQGRVEQYF. Written as DNA, the CDR3 is TGTGCCAGCAGCCACCCCCGGCAGGGTCGGGTCGAGCAGTACTTC.

The chain couples TRBV30 to TRBJ2-1, with TRBD2 identical over 7 bases. With V trimmed by 7 bases and J by 10 bases, 16 bases remained unmatched. Germline assignment: CDR1 GTSNPN and CDR2 SVGIG (reference sequence). The CDR3 runs 14 residues. The CDR3 reads CASSRGTTFREQFF. For the CDR3, the DNA is TGTGCCTCCTCCCGGGGGACTACCTTTAGGGAGCAGTTCTTC.

The chain links TRBV28 to TRBJ1-2; D is perhaps TRBD1 (5 bases). V gave up 7 bases and J gave up 5 bases, with 20 bases separating them. Germline V gene lookup returns CDR1 MDHEN and CDR2 SYDVKM. The CDR3 is made up of 15 amino acids. The CDR3 protein is CASMRPLTDKYGYTF. In nucleotides, the CDR3 is TGTGCCAGCATGAGACCTTTGACAGACAAGTATGGCTACACCTTC.

The chain joins TRBV11-3 to TRBJ2-5; 10 bases align to TRBD1. The trim removed 5 bases at V and 5 bases at J, leaving 5 bases unmatched. The length of the CDR3 is 14 residues. Germline CDR1 and CDR2: SGHNT and YENEEA. The CDR3 here is CASSLQGQGETQYF. The CDR3, as DNA: TGTGCCAGCAGCCTTCAGGGACAGGGGGAGACCCAGTACTTC.

J is TRBJ2-6 and V is TRBV10-3, with D possibly being TRBD2 (6 bases). Germline values: CDR1 ENHRY, CDR2 SYGVKD. With 4 bases removed from V and 0 bases from J, the gap between germline ends came to 7 bases. The length of the CDR3 is 15 residues. The CDR3 here is CAISGRASGANVLTF. The CDR3 region has the DNA TGTGCCATCAGTGGGAGGGCCTCTGGGGCCAACGTCCTGACTTTC.

This chain uses TRBV7-8 with TRBJ2-7; D unresolved. V was pared by 1 base and J by 2 bases, with 6 bases between. CDR1 and CDR2 from the germline V gene are SGHVS and FQNEAQ. The CDR3 extends over 13 amino acids. The CDR3 DNA follows: TGTGCCAGCAGCTTAGGGCGGACCTACGAGCAGTACTTC. Its translation: CASSLGRTYEQYF.

The J gene is TRBJ2-7, the V gene TRBV2; the D gene is possibly TRBD1 (6 bases). The V end lost 6 bases, the J end lost 6 bases, and 9 bases lay between the germline ends. Germline V lookup: CDR1 SNHLY, CDR2 FYNNEI. The CDR3 loop spans 11 amino acids. CDR3 amino acids: CASRTGPEQYF. CDR3 bases: TGTGCCAGCAGAACAGGGCCCGAGCAGTACTTC.